The source of this T cell receptor (beta chain) is a study of early T cells in non-severe SARS-CoV-2 infection. TCRdb processed the 5' RACE reads anew with MiXCR; each CDR3 protein has one entry. The sample has about 64,000 distinct CDR3 sequences, 7.5% to 9% seen once; the top ten hold roughly 12%. The material sequenced was whole blood, taken at baseline. The sequence came from an adult who was a healthcare worker with PCR-confirmed SARS-CoV-2 infection or an uninfected control (not recorded which).

In DNA form, the CDR3 reads TGTGCCACCAGCTTTGGGACAGGGGACCAAGAGACCCAGTACTTC. Protein product: CATSFGTGDQETQYF. The J gene is TRBJ2-5, the V gene TRBV15; 10 bases align to TRBD1. Germline values: CDR1 LNHNV, CDR2 YYDKDF (reference sequence). With V trimmed by 5 bases and J by 0 bases, 3 bases remained unmatched. The CDR3 is made up of 15 amino acids.